This passage covers 5 T cell receptor beta chains from one sample sequenced in a study of T cells in Graves' hyperthyroidism and ophthalmopathy. From RNA transcripts, TCR beta CDR3 regions were amplified. Researchers ran a first-round RT-PCR on the TCR CDR3 using the HTBI primer set. MiXCR, run by TCRdb on the multiplex PCR reads, gives a single entry per CDR3 protein. The sample has 500,000 to 650,000 distinct CDR3 sequences, roughly 18% seen once. Sample: blood. Receptor source: a woman between 18 and 29 years old with Graves' ophthalmopathy.

This clonotype has a handful of counts. The chain links TRBV20-1 to TRBJ1-5; D is unresolved. V was pared by 6 bases and J by 5 bases, with 17 bases between. This CDR3 region has 14 residues. The V gene's germline CDR1 is DFQATT and CDR2 SNEGSKA (reference sequence). The CDR3 nucleotides are TGCAGTGCAACGACCCGTTTCCCCTATCAGCCCCAGCATTTT. It translates to CSATTRFPYQPQHF.

This clonotype came up many times. The chain is built from TRBV7-8 and TRBJ2-3; D is perhaps TRBD1 (6 bases). Trimming removed 6 bases at V and 5 bases at J, with 12 bases between. The CDR3 runs to 13 residues. The germline V gene has CDR1 SGHVS and CDR2 FQNEAQ. The CDR3 coding sequence is TGTGCCAGCAGGATCCGGGGACAAGATACGCAGTATTTT. Its translation: CASRIRGQDTQYF. Full variable domain (remainder filled in from reference TRBV7-8 and TRBJ2-3): GAGVSQSPRYKVAKRGQDVALRCDPISGHVSLFWYQQALGQGPEFLTYFQNEAQLDKSGLPSDRFFAERPEGSVSTLKIQRTQQEDSAVYLCASRIRGQDTQYFGPGTRLTVL.

This clonotype was counted at least ten times. The chain is built from TRBV12-3 or TRBV12-4 and TRBJ2-1, with 7 bases aligning to TRBD1. Trimming took 6 bases from V and 4 from J; bases not matched to a gene: 9. The CDR3 contains 15 residues. The CDR3 region has the DNA TGTGCCAGCAGCCCCCGGGACAGCCTTTACAATGAGCAGTTCTTC. Translated: CASSPRDSLYNEQFF.

This clonotype came up many times. The chain combines TRBV11-2 with TRBJ2-7, with unresolved D. Trimming left V 0 bases short and J 3 bases short, with 12 bases between. Germline CDR1 and CDR2: SGHAT and FQNNGV. The CDR3 sequence is 15 residues long. DNA for the CDR3: TGTGCCAGCAGCTTAGACCTCAGCCCTAACTACGAGCAGTACTTC. It is translated as CASSLDLSPNYEQYF.

The rearrangement links TRBV4-1 to TRBJ2-7; the D is unclear. Germline loops: CDR1 MGHRA, CDR2 YSYEKL. The CDR3 has 17 residues. With 1 base removed from V and 0 bases from J, the gap between germline ends came to 16 bases. The CDR3 here is CASSQAALGGTSYEQYF. DNA for the CDR3: TGCGCCAGCAGCCAAGCAGCGTTAGGCGGAACCTCCTACGAGCAGTACTTC.